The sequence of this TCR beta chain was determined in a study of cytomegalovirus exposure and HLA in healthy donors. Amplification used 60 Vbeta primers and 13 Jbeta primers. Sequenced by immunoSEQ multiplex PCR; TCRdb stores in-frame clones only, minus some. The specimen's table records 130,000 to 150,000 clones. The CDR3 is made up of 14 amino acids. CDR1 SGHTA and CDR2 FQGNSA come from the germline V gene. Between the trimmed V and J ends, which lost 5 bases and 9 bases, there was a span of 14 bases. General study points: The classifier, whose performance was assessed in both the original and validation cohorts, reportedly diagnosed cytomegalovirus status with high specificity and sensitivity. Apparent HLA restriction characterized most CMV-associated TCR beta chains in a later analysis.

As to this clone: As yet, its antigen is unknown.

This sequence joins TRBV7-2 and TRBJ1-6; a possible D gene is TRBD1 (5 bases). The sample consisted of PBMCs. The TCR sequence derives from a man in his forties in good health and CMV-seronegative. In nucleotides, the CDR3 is TGTGCCAGCAGCCAAGGGGTCAACGTTTCACCCCTCCACTTT. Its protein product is CASSQGVNVSPLHF.